This note documents a single T cell receptor (beta chain) sequence. TCRdb's copy holds only in-frame clones and misses some; the assay was immunoSEQ multiplex PCR. The data show around 130,000 clones, about 80% seen once. CDR3 length: 15 residues. Germline V gene data show CDR1 as SNHLY and CDR2 as FYNNEI. V lost 5 bases and J 1 base, leaving 12 bases between the germline ends. This record belongs to a study of blood T cell repertoires in COVID-19. This chain connects TRBV2 to TRBJ1-5, with D perhaps TRBD1 (5 bases). This sequence originates from a human donor in a cohort sampled during active COVID-19. Sequenced input: peripheral blood. Here the CDR3 DNA reads TGTGCCAGCAGTCCTGCGACAGCCAGCAATCAGCCCCAGCATTTT. The encoded protein is CASSPATASNQPQHF.